This T cell receptor beta chain was recorded in a study of T cells after posttransplantation cyclophosphamide. Study-level results: Skin or GI-infiltrating T cells shared few TRB sequences with blood. Donor-recipient repertoire similarity was low at 1-2 months, rising over year one. Recipient CMV seropositivity and CMV reactivation strongly tracked TRB clonality.

On the day of bone marrow donation, the related graft donor provided peripheral blood. Concerning this clone: What it binds is not known.

Assay: immunoSEQ multiplex PCR; the TCRdb copy retains only in-frame clones and omits some. The sample lists 25,000 to 30,000 clones, approximately 90% occurring once. The CDR3 spans 12 residues. CDR1 and CDR2 from the germline V gene are SQVTM and ANQGSEA. Germline trimming cut 8 bases from V and 2 bases from J; bases unmatched to any gene: 3. Source material: PBMCs. The receptor's source is a man between 50 and 59 years old. The chain employs TRBV29-1 and TRBJ2-5; TRBD2 agrees at 9 bases. This CDR3 is CSTTSGQETQYF. In DNA form, the CDR3 reads TGCAGCACGACTAGCGGACAAGAGACCCAGTACTTC.